The 20 T cell receptor beta chains below all came from one sample that was sequenced in a study of technical replicates of blood from several donors. Some clones are missing from TCRdb's copy, which holds only in-frame ones; the method was immunoSEQ multiplex PCR. Of about 68,000 clones in the sample, under 98% were seen once. Input material: T cells isolated from PBMCs. These receptors were collected from a human donor in good health.

The V and J genes are TRBV21-1 and TRBJ1-1. TRBV21-1 is an annotated pseudogene. The CDR3 covers 16 residues. The CDR3 nucleotides read TGTGCCAGCAGCAAAGGTGCTTTTGTATCAGGACTTAGGGCTTTCTTT. It specifies CASSKGAFVSGLRAFF.

This chain connects TRBV19 to TRBJ1-1, with 7 bases matching TRBD1. V shed 0 bases, J shed 5 bases, and the junction held 3 bases outside the gene matches. Germline V gives CDR1 LNHDA, CDR2 SQIVND (reference sequence). The CDR3 consists of 14 residues. The CDR3 reads CASSIDRGPTEAFF. The CDR3, as DNA: TGTGCCAGTAGTATAGATAGGGGGCCAACTGAAGCTTTCTTT.

This chain uses TRBV18 with TRBJ1-1, with TRBD1 as a possible D gene (5 bases). CDR1 KGHSH and CDR2 LQKENI come from the germline V gene. V was trimmed by 6 bases and J by 5 bases, leaving 19 bases between them. The CDR3 sequence is 15 residues long. CDR3 sequence: CASSLRQLGWTEAFF. The CDR3 coding sequence is TGTGCCAGCTCTCTCAGACAGTTAGGTTGGACTGAAGCTTTCTTT.

The chain has TRBV2 and TRBJ2-7; 8 bases are shared with TRBD2. CDR1 and CDR2 from the germline V gene are SNHLY and FYNNEI. The CDR3 extends over 13 amino acids. V trimming: 4 bases; J trimming: 3 bases; junction bases outside the gene matches: 2. Here the CDR3 reads CASSGSGVYEQYF. In nucleotides, the CDR3 is TGTGCCAGCAGTGGTAGCGGGGTCTACGAGCAGTACTTC.

The genes are TRBV29-1 and TRBJ1-2, with D perhaps matching TRBD1 (5 bases). V gave up 7 bases and J gave up 8 bases, with 20 bases separating them. Germline V gene data show CDR1 as SQVTM and CDR2 as ANQGSEA. This CDR3 contains 13 residues. The CDR3 spells CSAITPGHGGYTF. CDR3 in DNA: TGCAGCGCTATAACCCCAGGGCACGGGGGCTACACCTTC.

This clone has a single count. The CDR3 protein is CASSLGLGGFQETQYF. DNA for the CDR3: TGTGCCAGCAGCTTAGGTCTGGGGGGATTCCAAGAGACCCAGTACTTC. This chain links TRBV7-6 with TRBJ2-5, with D perhaps matching TRBD2 (6 bases). The CDR3 consists of 16 residues. CDR1 SGHVS and CDR2 FNYEAQ come from the germline V gene. Trimming pared 1 base from V and 1 base from J, leaving 13 bases between.

The gene calls are TRBV11-1 and TRBJ1-4; no reliable D call. CDR1 is SGHAT, CDR2 FQDESV, per germline (reference sequence). CDR3 size: 17 residues. V lost 6 bases and J lost 7, with 24 bases in between. CDR3 in amino acids: CASSSGELGIGVEKLFF. In DNA, the CDR3 is TGTGCCAGCAGTTCGGGTGAATTGGGTATCGGAGTTGAAAAACTGTTTTTT.

J is TRBJ1-1 and V is TRBV6-5; D possibly corresponds to TRBD1 (5 bases). The CDR3 spans 12 residues. Germline CDR1 MNHEY, CDR2 SVGAGI. V was clipped by 5 bases and J by 11 bases, with 15 bases between them. The CDR3 nucleotides are TGTGCCAGCAGTAAAGGGGACCGGGGGGCTTTCTTT. Amino acid sequence: CASSKGDRGAFF.

Only one count was recorded for this clone. The genes are TRBV7-9 and TRBJ2-7; TRBD2 agrees at 9 bases. The CDR3 loop spans 14 amino acids. Germline V gives CDR1 SEHNR, CDR2 FQNEAQ (reference sequence). J was trimmed by 1 base and V by 4 bases; bases with no gene match: 2. CDR3: CASSSTSGSYEQYF. CDR3 bases: TGTGCCAGCAGCTCGACTAGCGGTTCCTACGAGCAGTACTTC.

The chain joins TRBV29-1 to TRBJ1-1, with D tentatively TRBD1 (5 bases). V was clipped by 6 bases and J by 13 bases, with 9 bases between them. The CDR3 extends over 8 amino acids. Germline lookup yields CDR1 SQVTM and CDR2 ANQGSEA. The CDR3 sequence is CSVQGGFF. As DNA, the CDR3 is TGCAGCGTGCAGGGTGGTTTCTTT.

This sequence joins TRBV6-6 and TRBJ1-1, with a possible D match to TRBD1 (6 bases). This CDR3 is 13 amino acids long. V was cut by 6 bases and J by 2 bases, with 10 bases left in between. CDR1 MNHNY and CDR2 SVGAGI come from the germline V gene (reference sequence). CDR3 region: CASRAGQNTEAFF. In DNA form, the CDR3 reads TGTGCCAGCAGAGCGGGACAAAACACTGAAGCTTTCTTT.

The rearrangement joins TRBV6-1 to TRBJ1-1, with 7 bases identical to TRBD1. Germline-derived CDR1 and CDR2 are MNHNS and SASEGT. The CDR3 totals 13 residues. The V gene end was trimmed by 5 bases and the J gene end by 5 bases; junction bases not matched to a gene: 5. The CDR3 loop reads CASSTPGGTEAFF. As DNA, the CDR3 is TGTGCCAGCAGTACCCCAGGGGGGACTGAAGCTTTCTTT.

This clone was picked up one time. V and J are TRBV2 and TRBJ2-7; 8 bases align to TRBD1. In germline, CDR1 is SNHLY, CDR2 FYNNEI. The ends lost 6 bases at V and 5 bases at J; junction bases unmatched: 6. This CDR3 is 13 amino acids long. In DNA, the CDR3 is TGTGCCAGCAGGCCGACAGGGGTTAACGAGCAGTACTTC. This encodes CASRPTGVNEQYF.

This clone was counted between two and nine times. In nucleotides, the CDR3 is TGTGCCACTAAGGACAGGCTTAATGAAAAACTGTTTTTT. Its translation: CATKDRLNEKLFF. The rearrangement uses TRBV9 and TRBJ1-4; TRBD1 aligns across 7 bases. Germline values: CDR1 SGDLS, CDR2 YYNGEE. The CDR3 consists of 13 residues. After removal of 9 bases from V and 4 bases from J, the junction contained 6 bases not matched to a gene.

CDR3 amino acids: CASSLEGAMNTEAFF. In DNA form, the CDR3 reads TGTGCCAGCAGCTTGGAGGGGGCCATGAACACTGAAGCTTTCTTT. This chain links TRBV7-3 with TRBJ1-1, with 7 bases that match TRBD1. Per the germline V gene, CDR1 is SGHTA and CDR2 is FQGTGA. V lost 3 bases to trimming and J lost 0 bases; unmatched junction nucleotides: 4. The length of the CDR3 is 15 residues.

The chain is built from TRBV9 and TRBJ1-4; maybe TRBD1 (5 bases). Germline lookup yields CDR1 SGDLS and CDR2 YYNGEE. Trimming took off 0 bases at V and 5 bases at J, with 20 bases between the two ends. CDR3 length: 18 amino acids. DNA for the CDR3: TGTGCCAGCAGCGTAGGTTCGAGCGTAGTGGGGCTGAATGAAAAACTGTTTTTT. This encodes CASSVGSSVVGLNEKLFF.

This clone was observed once. Here the CDR3 DNA reads TGTGCCAGCAGCGTAGGAGTAACAGGATCTAGCACTGAAGCTTTCTTT. Encoded protein: CASSVGVTGSSTEAFF. This chain links TRBV9 with TRBJ1-1, with D possibly being TRBD1 (5 bases). Trimming took 0 bases from V and 4 from J, leaving 16 bases between them. CDR1 is SGDLS and CDR2 is YYNGEE in the germline V gene. The length of the CDR3 is 16 residues. Complete variable domain (other parts from reference TRBV9 and TRBJ1-1): DSGVTQTPKHLITATGQRVTLRCSPRSGDLSVYWYQQSLDQGLQFLIQYYNGEERAKGNILERFSAQQFPDLHSELNLSSLELGDSALYFCASSVGVTGSSTEAFFGQGTRLTVV.

This clone is a singleton in its sample. The CDR3 region is CASSDELAGLYNEQFF. DNA for the CDR3: TGTGCCAGCAGTGACGAACTAGCGGGGCTATACAATGAGCAGTTCTTC. The chain links TRBV6-1 to TRBJ2-1; 10 nucleotides align to TRBD2. This CDR3 contains 16 residues. V shed 3 bases and J 4 bases; nucleotides not matched to a gene: 6. In germline, CDR1 is MNHNS, CDR2 SASEGT.

The J gene is TRBJ2-1, the V gene TRBV2, with D tentatively TRBD2 (5 bases). Germline CDR1 SNHLY, CDR2 FYNNEI. The CDR3 is made up of 13 amino acids. Trimming took 8 bases from V and 7 from J, leaving 15 bases between them. The chain's CDR3 is CASLDWEFNEQFF. DNA for the CDR3: TGTGCCAGCTTAGATTGGGAGTTTAATGAGCAGTTCTTC.

The chain is built from TRBV28 and TRBJ2-7; a possible D gene is TRBD1 (6 bases). CDR3 size: 13 residues. Germline V gene sequence: CDR1 MDHEN, CDR2 SYDVKM. Trimming removed 7 bases from V and 6 bases from J, with 16 bases in between. The CDR3 is CASTLTRGAEQYF. CDR3 DNA sequence: TGTGCCAGCACCCTAACCAGGGGAGCCGAGCAGTACTTC.